The text below deals with one T cell receptor (beta chain). This sample is drawn from a study of blood T cell repertoires in COVID-19. The V end was cut by 7 bases, the J end by 7 bases, with 15 bases between. This CDR3 is built from 13 residues. CDR1 and CDR2 from the germline V gene are SGHRS and YFSETQ. Some clones are missing from TCRdb's copy, which holds only in-frame ones; the method was immunoSEQ multiplex PCR. The profile shows roughly 120,000 clones, 90% of them singletons. Material for sequencing was peripheral blood. The chain employs TRBV5-1 and TRBJ1-3; maybe TRBD1 (5 bases). This TCR came from a man aged 45-60 years with active COVID-19. The CDR3 bases are TGCGCCAGCTCGGAAGGGGTCGGGAACACCATATATTTT. Its translation: CASSEGVGNTIYF.